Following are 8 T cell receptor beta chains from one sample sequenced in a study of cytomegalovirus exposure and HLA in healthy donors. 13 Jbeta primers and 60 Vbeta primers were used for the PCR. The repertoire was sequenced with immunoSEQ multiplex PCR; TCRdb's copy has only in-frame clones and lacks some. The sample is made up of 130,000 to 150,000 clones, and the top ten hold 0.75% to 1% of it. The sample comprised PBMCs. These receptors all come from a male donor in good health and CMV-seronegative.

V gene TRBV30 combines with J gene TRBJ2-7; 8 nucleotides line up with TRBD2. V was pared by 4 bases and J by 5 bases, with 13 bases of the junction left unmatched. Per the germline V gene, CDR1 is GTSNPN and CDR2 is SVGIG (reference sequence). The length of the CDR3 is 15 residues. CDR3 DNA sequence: TGTGCCTGGACTTCAGCGGGAGCCCTGGGGGACGAGCAGTACTTC. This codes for CAWTSAGALGDEQYF.

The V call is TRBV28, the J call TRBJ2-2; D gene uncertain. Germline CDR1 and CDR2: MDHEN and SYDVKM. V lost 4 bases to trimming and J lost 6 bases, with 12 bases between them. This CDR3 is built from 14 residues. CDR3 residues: CASSSPQVAGELFF. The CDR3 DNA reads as TGTGCCAGCAGTTCTCCTCAGGTAGCCGGGGAGCTGTTTTTT.

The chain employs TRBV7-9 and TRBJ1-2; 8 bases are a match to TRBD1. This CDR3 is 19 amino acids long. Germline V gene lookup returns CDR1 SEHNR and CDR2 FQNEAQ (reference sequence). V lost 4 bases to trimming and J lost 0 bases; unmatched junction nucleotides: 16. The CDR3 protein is CASSSKPGGILFANYGYTF. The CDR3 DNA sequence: TGTGCCAGCAGCTCGAAACCAGGGGGCATCCTTTTCGCTAACTATGGCTACACCTTC.

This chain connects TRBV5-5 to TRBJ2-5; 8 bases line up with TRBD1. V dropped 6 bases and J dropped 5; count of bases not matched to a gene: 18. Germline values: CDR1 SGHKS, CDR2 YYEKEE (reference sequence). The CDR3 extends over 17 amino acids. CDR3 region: CASTRLGGTGWGETQYF. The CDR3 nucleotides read TGTGCCAGCACCAGGCTAGGCGGGACAGGCTGGGGGGAGACCCAGTACTTC.

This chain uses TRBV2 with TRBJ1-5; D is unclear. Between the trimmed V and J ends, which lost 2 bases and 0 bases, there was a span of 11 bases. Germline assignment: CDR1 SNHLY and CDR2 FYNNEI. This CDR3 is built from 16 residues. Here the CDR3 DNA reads TGTGCCAGCAGTGAACGAGAGCCATATAGCAATCAGCCCCAGCATTTT. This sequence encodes CASSEREPYSNQPQHF.

The CDR3 loop is CASSRGSSGVQETQYF. The CDR3, as DNA: TGCGCCAGCAGCCGGGGGTCTAGCGGGGTTCAAGAGACCCAGTACTTC. This rearrangement joins TRBV5-1 to TRBJ2-5, with 9 bases fitting TRBD2. The germline CDR1 and CDR2 sequences are SGHRS and YFSETQ. The ends lost 4 bases at V and 2 bases at J; junction bases unmatched: 9. CDR3 length: 16 residues.

In nucleotides, the CDR3 is TGTGCCAGTAGTACGACTAGCGGGGGTCTTGATACGCAGTATTTT. It yields the protein CASSTTSGGLDTQYF. The chain couples TRBV19 to TRBJ2-3, with TRBD2 matching over 12 bases. Germline CDR1 LNHDA, CDR2 SQIVND (reference sequence). The CDR3 is made up of 15 amino acids. V was clipped by 4 bases and J by 6 bases; unmatched bases: 5.

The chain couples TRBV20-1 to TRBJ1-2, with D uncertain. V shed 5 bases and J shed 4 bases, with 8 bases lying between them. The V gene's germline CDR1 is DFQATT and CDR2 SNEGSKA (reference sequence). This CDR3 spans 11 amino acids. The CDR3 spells CSAETRYGYTF. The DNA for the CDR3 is TGCAGTGCTGAGACACGCTATGGCTACACCTTC.